The 31 T cell receptor beta chains listed next were all sequenced from one sample in a study of T cell responses to AZD1222 COVID-19 vaccine (dated by TCRdb to about 2021). The library was made by the immunoSEQ multiplex PCR assay. TCRdb re-hosts the immuneACCESS table, in-frame sequences only. Its copies lack some clones; in the studies checked, an unresolved V gene accounts for under half of them, and the cause for the rest is not known. This sample holds 130,000 or so clones; 92% were observed only once. The top ten constitute approximately 1% of the sample. In light of the paper, this sample's time point label describes: baseline before first vaccination. Sample: peripheral blood, taken on day 0 of AZD1222 vaccination. These TCRs come from an adult in good health.

This sequence joins TRBV5-4 and TRBJ1-2; 9 bases fit TRBD1. After removal of 5 bases from V and 4 bases from J, the junction contained 12 bases not matched to a gene. Germline V gene data show CDR1 as SGHNT and CDR2 as YYREEE (reference sequence). The CDR3 covers 16 residues. The CDR3 region is CASSPGQGRALYGYTF. CDR3 DNA: TGTGCCAGCAGTCCGGGACAGGGACGGGCACTCTATGGCTACACCTTC. Full variable domain (missing parts from reference TRBV5-4 and TRBJ1-2): ETGVTQSPTHLIKTRGQQVTLRCSSQSGHNTVSWYQQALGQGPQFIFQYYREEENGRGNFPPRFSGLQFPNYSSELNVNALELDDSALYLCASSPGQGRALYGYTFGSGTRLTVV.

The genes are TRBV28 and TRBJ2-3; 9 nucleotides agree with TRBD1. Germline-derived CDR1 and CDR2 are MDHEN and SYDVKM. The trim removed 4 bases at V and 3 bases at J, leaving 5 bases unmatched. This CDR3 spans 15 amino acids. The CDR3 DNA reads TGTGCCAGCAGTTCGGGACAGGGAGTTACAGATACGCAGTATTTT. Protein product: CASSSGQGVTDTQYF.

V usage is TRBV30 and J usage is TRBJ1-1; D not certain. The germline V gene encodes CDR1 GTSNPN and CDR2 SVGIG (reference sequence). The ends were cut back, 2 bases at V and 9 bases at J, with 13 bases in the middle. This CDR3 comprises 12 residues. CDR3 sequence (DNA): TGTGCCTGGAGTCCTCAGAGGGAGCAAGCTTTCTTT. Amino acids: CAWSPQREQAFF.

This chain joins TRBV6-6 and TRBJ1-2, with 9 bases lining up with TRBD1. CDR3 size: 14 residues. Germline CDR1 reads MNHNY; CDR2 reads SVGAGI (reference sequence). The trim removed 5 bases at V and 4 bases at J, leaving 5 bases unmatched. The CDR3 loop is CASSALTGGYGYTF. Written as DNA, the CDR3 is TGTGCCAGCAGTGCCCTGACAGGGGGCTATGGCTACACCTTC.

This chain connects TRBV2 to TRBJ2-7; D gene uncertain. This CDR3 region has 12 residues. V lost 6 bases, J lost 6 bases, and 12 bases lay in between. From germline, CDR1 is SNHLY and CDR2 FYNNEI. Here the CDR3 reads CASSRRGGEQYF. The DNA for the CDR3 is TGTGCCAGCAGCCGCCGTGGCGGCGAGCAGTACTTC.

This clone was found once. This rearrangement joins TRBV19 to TRBJ1-2, with a tentative D call TRBD1 (5 bases). V was trimmed by 0 bases and J by 4 bases, leaving 12 bases between them. Germline CDR1 reads LNHDA; CDR2 reads SQIVND (reference sequence). The CDR3 runs to 15 residues. The DNA of the CDR3 is TGTGCCAGTAGTATAGATCGGGGGAGCTTCTATGGCTACACCTTC. Its protein product is CASSIDRGSFYGYTF.

The J gene is TRBJ2-7, the V gene TRBV28, with 14 nucleotides matching TRBD2. V shed 8 bases and J 6 bases; nucleotides not matched to a gene: 9. Looked up from germline, CDR1 is MDHEN and CDR2 is SYDVKM. The CDR3 sequence is 15 residues long. CDR3 amino acids: CASAIPGLAGGEQYF. CDR3 nucleotides: TGTGCCAGCGCCATCCCCGGACTAGCGGGAGGCGAGCAGTACTTC.

This clone was recorded once. This chain links TRBV10-3 with TRBJ2-7, with 8 bases that match TRBD1. V trimming: 4 bases; J trimming: 3 bases; junction bases outside the gene matches: 11. This CDR3 is 16 amino acids long. CDR1 and CDR2 (germline): ENHRY, SYGVKD. CDR3 loop: CAISGPGQGDSYEQYF. Written as DNA, the CDR3 is TGTGCCATCAGTGGGCCCGGACAGGGCGATAGCTACGAGCAGTACTTC.

This chain uses TRBV4-1 with TRBJ1-2; 7 nucleotides match TRBD1. The CDR3 runs to 12 residues. Germline V CDR1 and CDR2: MGHRA, YSYEKL. The J segment lost 7 bases and the V segment lost 4 bases, leaving 3 bases of the junction unmatched. CDR3 amino acids: CASSRDRVGYTF. The CDR3 DNA is TGCGCCAGCAGCCGAGACAGGGTTGGCTACACCTTC.

This clone has just one count. The chain employs TRBV30 and TRBJ1-2; no definite D call. CDR1 is GTSNPN and CDR2 is SVGIG in the germline V gene (reference sequence). V lost 4 bases, J lost 4 bases, and 10 bases lay in between. This CDR3 is built from 12 residues. The CDR3 bases are TGTGCCTGGACAGCGGGGAGCTATGGCTACACCTTC. Amino acids: CAWTAGSYGYTF.

The chain recombines TRBV7-2 with TRBJ1-5; a possible D gene is TRBD1 (6 bases). Between the trimmed V and J ends, which lost 4 bases and 7 bases, there was a span of 14 bases. The CDR3 spans 14 residues. Looked up from germline, CDR1 is SGHTA and CDR2 is FQGNSA. The CDR3 bases are TGTGCCAGCAGCTCGGTCAGGGGCACGCAGCCCCAGCATTTT. Protein sequence: CASSSVRGTQPQHF.

This clone appeared a few times. The chain recombines TRBV6-1 with TRBJ1-5; tentative D call: TRBD1 (6 bases). With 1 base removed from V and 7 bases from J, the gap between germline ends came to 11 bases. This CDR3 has 14 residues. Germline V CDR1 and CDR2: MNHNS, SASEGT. CDR3 bases: TGTGCCAGCAGTGAAGGAGGGGGGTGGCAGCCCCAGCATTTT. Amino acid sequence: CASSEGGGWQPQHF.

The chain combines TRBV7-9 with TRBJ1-1; D is unclear. This CDR3 spans 13 amino acids. The germline V gene encodes CDR1 SEHNR and CDR2 FQNEAQ (reference sequence). V was clipped by 5 bases and J by 2 bases, with 9 bases between them. CDR3 coding DNA: TGTGCCAGCAGCATAGATTATAACACTGAAGCTTTCTTT. Translation: CASSIDYNTEAFF.

Only one count was recorded for this clone. The chain links TRBV11-2 to TRBJ2-6, with D possibly matching TRBD1 (5 bases). The CDR3 is 17 residues long. The germline CDR1 and CDR2 sequences are SGHAT and FQNNGV. V dropped 6 bases and J dropped 0 bases, with 15 bases sitting between them. The CDR3 DNA reads TGTGCCAGCAGACCCTTTACAGGCGTCTCTGGGGCCAACGTCCTGACTTTC. Its protein product is CASRPFTGVSGANVLTF.

A remark on this clone: Other DNA sequences in the sample encode the same CDR3. This chain connects TRBV5-1 to TRBJ2-5; perhaps TRBD2 as D (5 bases). The CDR3 loop spans 15 amino acids. Per germline, CDR1 SGHRS and CDR2 YFSETQ. V shed 0 bases and J shed 1 base, with 10 bases lying between them. Here the CDR3 reads CASSLGLAGQETQYF. In DNA, the CDR3 is TGCGCCAGCAGCTTGGGCCTGGCGGGCCAAGAGACCCAGTACTTC. The whole variable domain, filled in from reference TRBV5-1 and TRBJ2-5, reads KAGVTQTPRYLIKTRGQQVTLSCSPISGHRSVSWYQQTPGQGLQFLFEYFSETQRNKGNFPGRFSGRQFSNSRSEMNVSTLELGDSALYLCASSLGLAGQETQYFGPGTRLLVL.

Note on this clone: The junction departs from germline at one end; a sequencing error may be responsible. V is TRBV5-1 and J is TRBJ1-3; D remains unclear. This CDR3 region has 13 residues. Germline V gene data show CDR1 as SGHRS and CDR2 as YFSETQ. The CDR3 spells CASSPISGSTIYF. The DNA of the CDR3 is TGCGCCAGCAGCCCCATCTCTGGAAGCACCATATATTTT.

This chain uses TRBV7-9 with TRBJ2-2; D is perhaps TRBD1 (6 bases). Looked up from germline, CDR1 is SEHNR and CDR2 is FQNEAQ (reference sequence). Trimming took 2 bases from V and 7 from J, leaving 14 bases between them. The CDR3 consists of 15 residues. The CDR3 nucleotides read TGTGCCAGCAGCTTAACTGGGGGCCTCGGCGGGGAGCTGTTTTTT. Translating gives CASSLTGGLGGELFF.

The J gene is TRBJ2-7, the V gene TRBV20-1; the D gene is possibly TRBD1 (5 bases). Trimming pared 6 bases from V and 3 bases from J, leaving 9 bases between. CDR1 DFQATT and CDR2 SNEGSKA come from the germline V gene (reference sequence). The CDR3 totals 11 residues. The CDR3 loop reads CSATRVYEQYF. CDR3 sequence (DNA): TGCAGTGCCACCAGGGTCTACGAGCAGTACTTC.

This chain connects TRBV3-1 (or the pseudogene TRBV3-2) to TRBJ2-5, with D maybe TRBD1 (6 bases). The germline CDR1 and CDR2 sequences are LGHDT and YNNKEL (reference sequence). Deletions cut 6 bases from V and 9 bases from J, with 17 bases between. CDR3 length equals 13 residues. The CDR3 DNA follows: TGTGCCAGCAGACCGGGCCGCCCAGGGGCCCAGTACTTC. Its protein product is CASRPGRPGAQYF.

The chain employs TRBV5-1 and TRBJ2-6; D is unclear. V was cut by 5 bases and J by 2 bases, with 11 bases left in between. This CDR3 region has 15 residues. Germline-derived CDR1 and CDR2 are SGHRS and YFSETQ. This CDR3 reads CASRYSSAGANVLTF. The DNA of the CDR3 is TGCGCCAGCAGGTATAGTTCGGCTGGGGCCAACGTCCTGACTTTC.

The V gene is TRBV21-1, the J gene TRBJ1-1; whether TRBD1, the table's D call, matches the DNA was not checked. TRBV21-1 is given as a pseudogene. This CDR3 is 13 amino acids long. The CDR3 loop reads CASLGGQNTEAFF. For the CDR3, the DNA is TGTGCCAGCTTAGGGGGCCAGAACACTGAAGCTTTCTTT.

The rearrangement uses TRBV2 and TRBJ1-4; no definite D call. V was cut by 7 bases and J by 7 bases, with 10 bases left in between. The CDR3 has 12 amino acids. Germline V lookup: CDR1 SNHLY, CDR2 FYNNEI. In nucleotides, the CDR3 is TGTGCCAGCACACGGAAGGGTGAAAAACTGTTTTTT. The encoded protein is CASTRKGEKLFF.

This chain links TRBV4-1 with TRBJ1-5, with a tentative D call TRBD1 (5 bases). There are 16 residues in the CDR3. CDR1 is MGHRA, CDR2 YSYEKL, per germline. V gave up 3 bases and J gave up 5 bases, with 17 bases separating them. CDR3 region: CASSQAGTASDQPQHF. The CDR3 bases are TGCGCCAGCAGCCAGGCCGGGACCGCTTCGGATCAGCCCCAGCATTTT.

The chain combines TRBV28 with TRBJ1-4; TRBD1 might be the D (5 bases). The CDR3 covers 16 residues. Germline V gene sequence: CDR1 MDHEN, CDR2 SYDVKM. The V end lost 3 bases, the J end lost 7 bases, and 18 bases lay between the germline ends. The CDR3 here is CASSFVGEGRSEKLFF. CDR3 in DNA: TGTGCCAGCAGTTTTGTGGGGGAGGGAAGGAGTGAAAAACTGTTTTTT.

V usage is TRBV5-1 and J usage is TRBJ2-2; D might be TRBD1 or TRBD2, each matching 5 bases. CDR1 is SGHRS and CDR2 is YFSETQ in the germline V gene. CDR3 length: 16 residues. V was clipped by 0 bases and J by 8 bases, with 17 bases between them. The CDR3 DNA reads as TGCGCCAGCAGCTTGGTGGGACGGCGGAATGATGGGGAGCTGTTTTTT. The encoded protein is CASSLVGRRNDGELFF.

This clone occurred once. The V and J genes are TRBV6-5 and TRBJ1-1, with 7 bases that match TRBD1. The CDR3 runs 14 residues. Per germline, CDR1 MNHEY and CDR2 SVGAGI. Germline trimming cut 7 bases from V and 0 bases from J; bases unmatched to any gene: 5. CDR3 sequence (DNA): TGTGCCAGCACCGTCGGACAGGTGAACACTGAAGCTTTCTTT. Protein: CASTVGQVNTEAFF.

The rearrangement joins TRBV30 to TRBJ2-7; TRBD2 might be the D (6 bases). The germline V and J ends were trimmed by 3 bases and 6 bases, with 15 bases remaining between them. The germline CDR1 and CDR2 sequences are GTSNPN and SVGIG (reference sequence). The CDR3 runs to 13 residues. The CDR3 spells CAWRGGRRGEQYF. The DNA of the CDR3 is TGTGCCTGGAGGGGGGGACGACGCGGCGAGCAGTACTTC.

The V call is TRBV5-1, the J call TRBJ2-7; D possibly corresponds to TRBD2 (6 bases). CDR3 length equals 14 residues. Trimming took 5 bases from V and 0 from J, leaving 12 bases between them. Germline CDR1 reads SGHRS; CDR2 reads YFSETQ. CDR3 loop: CASRGRTDSYEQYF. The DNA for the CDR3 is TGCGCCAGCAGGGGGAGGACCGACTCCTACGAGCAGTACTTC.

The chain combines TRBV9 with TRBJ2-2; TRBD2 aligns across 11 bases. Looked up from germline, CDR1 is SGDLS and CDR2 is YYNGEE. The V gene end was trimmed by 0 bases and the J gene end by 7 bases; junction bases not matched to a gene: 5. This CDR3 is built from 16 residues. The CDR3 DNA reads TGTGCCAGCAGCGTAGGAACTAGCGGGAGTGTCGGGGAGCTGTTTTTT. As protein: CASSVGTSGSVGELFF.

To note about this clone: The junction departs from the called germline gene at one end, perhaps through a read error. The gene calls are TRBV7-6 and TRBJ1-3; D ambiguous. In germline, CDR1 is SGHVS, CDR2 FNYEAQ. The CDR3 runs to 12 residues. The CDR3 spells CASSLSGNTIYF. Written as DNA, the CDR3 is TGTGCCAGCAGCTTATCTGGGAACACCATATATTTT.

The genes are TRBV5-1 and TRBJ2-3; no definite D call. The CDR3 contains 13 residues. Trimming removed 0 bases from V and 3 bases from J, with 5 bases in between. Germline V gene data show CDR1 as SGHRS and CDR2 as YFSETQ. The DNA of the CDR3 is TGCGCCAGCAGCTTGGTCGCGACAGATACGCAGTATTTT. It is translated as CASSLVATDTQYF. The entire variable domain, with the rest obtained from reference TRBV5-1 and TRBJ2-3, is as follows: KAGVTQTPRYLIKTRGQQVTLSCSPISGHRSVSWYQQTPGQGLQFLFEYFSETQRNKGNFPGRFSGRQFSNSRSEMNVSTLELGDSALYLCASSLVATDTQYFGPGTRLTVL.